The clone carrying this T cell receptor (beta chain) was found a few times. The antigen remains unidentified. This specimen comes from a study of cytomegalovirus exposure and HLA in healthy donors. The PCR ran on 60 Vbeta and 13 Jbeta primers. Generated by immunoSEQ multiplex PCR, the TCRdb table keeps only in-frame clones and is missing some. The table shows about 89,000 clones, with roughly 70% occurring only once. V lost 6 bases to trimming and J lost 0 bases; unmatched junction nucleotides: 10. The CDR3 has 18 residues. CDR1 is SGHTA and CDR2 is FQGNSA in the germline V gene. Study outcomes and limitations: Presence/absence analyses supposed approximately even sequencing depth among donors. In vitro confirmation showed three CMV-associated chains to be CMV antigen specific. CMV serostatus was the sole immune exposure information available. Owing to their indistinguishability, certain V segments, notably TRBV6-2 and TRBV6-3, were excluded.

Sequencing was done on a sample of PBMCs. The chain couples TRBV7-2 to TRBJ2-6, with 8 bases fitting TRBD1. This clonotype was sampled from a male donor in good health and CMV-seronegative. CDR3 in amino acids: CASRRWDRTSSGANVLTF. CDR3 bases: TGTGCCAGCAGACGATGGGACAGGACCAGCTCTGGGGCCAACGTCCTGACTTTC.